Shown below are 2 T cell receptor beta chains from a single sample sequenced in a study of STAT3 mutations in large granular lymphocyte leukemia. Study conclusions and caveats: Every T-cell large granular lymphocyte leukemia patient had at least one immunodominant TCR beta clonotype.

No antigens are known for them. Repertoires were generated with immunoSEQ multiplex PCR, while TCRdb's copy carries only in-frame clones and drops some. The sample consists of 4,000 to 5,000 clones, roughly 82% of them appearing once. The specimen was peripheral blood mononuclear cells. Source of these receptors: a boy younger than 18 with T-cell large granular lymphocyte leukemia. Some clones in this sample may be carry-over from other donors' samples.

The V call is TRBV5-1, the J call TRBJ2-3; weak D call: TRBD2 (6 bases). Trimming cost V 7 bases and J 0 bases, with 12 bases left between them. Per the germline V gene, CDR1 is SGHRS and CDR2 is YFSETQ. The CDR3 loop spans 14 amino acids. CDR3 nucleotide sequence: TGCGCCAGCTCGTCGGGGGTGAGCACAGATACGCAGTATTTT. It encodes CASSSGVSTDTQYF.

The rearrangement joins TRBV6-5 to TRBJ2-1, with 8 bases matching TRBD2. This CDR3 spans 13 amino acids. V gave up 3 bases and J gave up 9 bases; unmatched junction bases: 4. Germline-derived CDR1 and CDR2 are MNHEY and SVGAGI. The CDR3 region is CASSYNSGTEQFF. CDR3 in DNA: TGTGCCAGCAGTTATAATAGCGGGACTGAGCAGTTCTTC.